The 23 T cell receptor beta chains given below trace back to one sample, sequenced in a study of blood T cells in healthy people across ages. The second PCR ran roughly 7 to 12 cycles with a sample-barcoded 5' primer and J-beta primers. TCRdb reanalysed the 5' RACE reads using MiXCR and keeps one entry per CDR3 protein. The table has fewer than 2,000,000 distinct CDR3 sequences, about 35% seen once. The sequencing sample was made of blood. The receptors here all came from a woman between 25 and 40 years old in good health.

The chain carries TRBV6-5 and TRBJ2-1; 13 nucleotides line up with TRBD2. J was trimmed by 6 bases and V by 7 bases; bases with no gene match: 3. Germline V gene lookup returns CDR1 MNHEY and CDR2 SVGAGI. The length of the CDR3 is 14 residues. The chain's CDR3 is CASNRTSGSNEQFF. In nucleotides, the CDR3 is TGTGCCAGCAATCGGACTAGCGGGAGCAATGAGCAGTTCTTC.

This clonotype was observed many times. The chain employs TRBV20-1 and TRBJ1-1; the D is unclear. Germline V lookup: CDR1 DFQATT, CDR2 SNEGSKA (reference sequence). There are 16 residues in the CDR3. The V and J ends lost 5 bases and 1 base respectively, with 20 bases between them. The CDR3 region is CSARPAGPSRNTEAFF. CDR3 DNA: TGCAGTGCTCGACCGGCAGGCCCGTCCCGGAACACTGAAGCTTTCTTT.

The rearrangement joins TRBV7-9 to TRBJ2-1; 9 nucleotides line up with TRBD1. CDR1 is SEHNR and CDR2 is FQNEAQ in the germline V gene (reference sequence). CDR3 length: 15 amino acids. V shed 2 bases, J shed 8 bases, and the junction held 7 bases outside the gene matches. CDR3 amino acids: CASSLRAGQGDEQFF. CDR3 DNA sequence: TGTGCCAGCAGCTTAAGGGCGGGACAGGGAGATGAGCAGTTCTTC.

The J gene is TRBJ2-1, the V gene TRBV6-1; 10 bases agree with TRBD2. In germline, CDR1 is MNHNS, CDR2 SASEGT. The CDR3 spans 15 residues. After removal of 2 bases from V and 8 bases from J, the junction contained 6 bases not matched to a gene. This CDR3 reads CASSERTSGIYEQFF. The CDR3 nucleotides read TGTGCCAGCAGTGAACGAACTAGCGGGATATATGAGCAGTTCTTC.

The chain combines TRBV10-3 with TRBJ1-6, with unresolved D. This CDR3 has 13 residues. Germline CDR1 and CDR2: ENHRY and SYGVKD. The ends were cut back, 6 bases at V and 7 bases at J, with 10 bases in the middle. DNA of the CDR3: TGTGCCATCAGGTGGACCGGGAATTCACCCCTCCACTTT. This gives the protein CAIRWTGNSPLHF.

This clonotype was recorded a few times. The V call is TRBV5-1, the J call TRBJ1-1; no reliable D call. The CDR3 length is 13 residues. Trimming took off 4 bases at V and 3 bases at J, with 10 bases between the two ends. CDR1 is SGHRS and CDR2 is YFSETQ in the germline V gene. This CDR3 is CASSRYGDTEAFF. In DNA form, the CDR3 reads TGCGCCAGCAGCCGCTATGGGGACACTGAAGCTTTCTTT.

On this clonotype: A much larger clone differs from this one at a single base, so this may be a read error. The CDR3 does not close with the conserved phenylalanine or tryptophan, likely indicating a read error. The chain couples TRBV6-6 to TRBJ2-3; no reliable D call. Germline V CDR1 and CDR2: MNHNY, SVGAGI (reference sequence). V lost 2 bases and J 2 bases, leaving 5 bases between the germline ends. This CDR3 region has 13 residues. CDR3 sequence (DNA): TGTGCCAGCAGTTACGACCACACAGATACGCAGTATTTG. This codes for CASSYDHTDTQYL.

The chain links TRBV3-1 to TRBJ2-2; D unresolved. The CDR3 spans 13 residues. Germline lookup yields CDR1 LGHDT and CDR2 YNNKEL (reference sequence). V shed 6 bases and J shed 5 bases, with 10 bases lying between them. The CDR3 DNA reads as TGTGCCAGCAGAGAAATGGGGACCGGGGAGCTGTTTTTT. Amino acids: CASREMGTGELFF.

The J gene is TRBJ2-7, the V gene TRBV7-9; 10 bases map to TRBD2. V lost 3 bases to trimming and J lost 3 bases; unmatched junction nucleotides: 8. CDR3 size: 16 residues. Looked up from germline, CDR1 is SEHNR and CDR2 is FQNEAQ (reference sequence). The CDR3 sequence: CASSFLAGGLNYEQYF. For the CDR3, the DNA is TGTGCCAGCAGCTTCTTAGCGGGAGGCCTGAACTACGAGCAGTACTTC.

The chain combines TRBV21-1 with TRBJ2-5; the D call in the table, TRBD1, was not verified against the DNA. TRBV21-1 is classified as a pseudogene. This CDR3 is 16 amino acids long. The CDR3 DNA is TGTGCCAGCAGCAACTACGGACAGGGGGCAGGAGAGACCCAGTACTTC. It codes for CASSNYGQGAGETQYF.

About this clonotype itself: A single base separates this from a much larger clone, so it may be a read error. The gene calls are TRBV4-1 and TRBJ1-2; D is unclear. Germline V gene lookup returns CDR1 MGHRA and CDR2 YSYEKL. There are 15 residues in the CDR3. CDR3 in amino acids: CTSSQEYTAGSGYTF. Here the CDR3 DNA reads TGCACCAGCAGCCAAGAGTACACGGCCGGTAGTGGCTACACCTTC.

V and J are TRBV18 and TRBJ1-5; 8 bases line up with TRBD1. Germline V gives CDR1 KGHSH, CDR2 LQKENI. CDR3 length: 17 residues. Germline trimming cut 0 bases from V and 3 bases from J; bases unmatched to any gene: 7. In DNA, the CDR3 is TGTGCCAGCTCACCACCGAACAGGGGGGAATTCAATCAGCCCCAGCATTTT. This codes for CASSPPNRGEFNQPQHF.

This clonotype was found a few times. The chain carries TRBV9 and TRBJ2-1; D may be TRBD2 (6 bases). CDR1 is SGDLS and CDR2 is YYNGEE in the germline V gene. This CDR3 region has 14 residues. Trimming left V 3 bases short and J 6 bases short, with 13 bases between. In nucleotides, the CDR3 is TGTGCCAGCAGCGGGGGGGACCTTGTCAATGAGCAGTTCTTC. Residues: CASSGGDLVNEQFF. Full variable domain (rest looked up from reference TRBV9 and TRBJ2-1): DSGVTQTPKHLITATGQRVTLRCSPRSGDLSVYWYQQSLDQGLQFLIQYYNGEERAKGNILERFSAQQFPDLHSELNLSSLELGDSALYFCASSGGDLVNEQFFGPGTRLTVL.

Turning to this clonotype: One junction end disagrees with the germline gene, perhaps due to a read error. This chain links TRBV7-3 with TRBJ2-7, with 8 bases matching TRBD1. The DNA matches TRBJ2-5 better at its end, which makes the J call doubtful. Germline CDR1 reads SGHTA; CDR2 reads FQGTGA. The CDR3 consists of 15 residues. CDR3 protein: CASGLTTGGKETQYF. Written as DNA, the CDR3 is TGTGCCAGCGGCTTAACCACAGGGGGGAAGGAGACCCAGTACTTC.

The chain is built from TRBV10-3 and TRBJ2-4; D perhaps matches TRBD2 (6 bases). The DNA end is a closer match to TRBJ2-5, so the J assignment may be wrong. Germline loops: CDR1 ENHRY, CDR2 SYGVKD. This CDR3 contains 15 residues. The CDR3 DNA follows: TGTGCCATCAGTGGGCCAACCGGGACTGGGGAGACCCAGTACTTC. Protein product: CAISGPTGTGETQYF.

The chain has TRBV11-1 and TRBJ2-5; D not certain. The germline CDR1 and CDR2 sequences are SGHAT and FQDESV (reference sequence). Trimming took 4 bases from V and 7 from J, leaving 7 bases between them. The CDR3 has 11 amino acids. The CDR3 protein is CASSSDPTQYF. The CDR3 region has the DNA TGTGCCAGCAGCTCCGACCCGACCCAGTACTTC. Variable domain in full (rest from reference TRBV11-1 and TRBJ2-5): EAEVAQSPRYKITEKSQAVAFWCDPISGHATLYWYRQILGQGPELLVQFQDESVVDDSQLPKDRFSAERLKGVDSTLKIQPAELGDSAMYLCASSSDPTQYFGPGTRLLVL.

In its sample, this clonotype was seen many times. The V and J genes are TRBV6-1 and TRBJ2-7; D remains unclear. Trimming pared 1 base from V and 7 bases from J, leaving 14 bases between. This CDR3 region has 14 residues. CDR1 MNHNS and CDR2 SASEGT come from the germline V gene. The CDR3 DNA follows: TGTGCCAGCAGTGAAGGCACCCTTAGTCGTGAGCAGTACTTC. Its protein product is CASSEGTLSREQYF.

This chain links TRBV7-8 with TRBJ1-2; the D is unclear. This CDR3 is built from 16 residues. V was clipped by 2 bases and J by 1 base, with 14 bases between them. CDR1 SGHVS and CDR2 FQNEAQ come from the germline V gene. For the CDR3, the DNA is TGTGCCAGCAGCTTATCAGGATCCCGGGATAACTATGGCTACACCTTC. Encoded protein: CASSLSGSRDNYGYTF.

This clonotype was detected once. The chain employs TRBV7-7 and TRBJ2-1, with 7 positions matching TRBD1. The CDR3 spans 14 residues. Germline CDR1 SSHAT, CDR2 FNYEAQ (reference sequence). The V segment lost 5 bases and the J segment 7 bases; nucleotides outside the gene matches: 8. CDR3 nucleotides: TGTGCCAGCAGCCACAGGGGTTTGGGGAATGAGCAGTTCTTC. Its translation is CASSHRGLGNEQFF.

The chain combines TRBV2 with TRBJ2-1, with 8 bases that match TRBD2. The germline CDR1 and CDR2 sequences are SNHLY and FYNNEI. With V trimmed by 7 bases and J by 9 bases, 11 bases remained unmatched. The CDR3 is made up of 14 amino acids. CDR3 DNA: TGTGCCAGCAACCTCTCCGGGGGGGAAGGTGAGCAGTTCTTC. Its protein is CASNLSGGEGEQFF.

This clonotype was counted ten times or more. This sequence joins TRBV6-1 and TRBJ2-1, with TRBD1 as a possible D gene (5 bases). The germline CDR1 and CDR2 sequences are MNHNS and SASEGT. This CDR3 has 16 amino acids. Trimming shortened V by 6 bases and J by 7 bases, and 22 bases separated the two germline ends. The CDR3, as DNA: TGTGCCAGCAGGGGGTGGGGCACGAGCTCCCCAAATGAGCAGTTCTTC. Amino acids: CASRGWGTSSPNEQFF.

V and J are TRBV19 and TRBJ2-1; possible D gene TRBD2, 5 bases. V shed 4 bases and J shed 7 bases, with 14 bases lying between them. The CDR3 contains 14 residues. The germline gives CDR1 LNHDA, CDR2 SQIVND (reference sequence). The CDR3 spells CASSTTRGVNEQFF. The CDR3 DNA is TGTGCCAGTAGTACTACCCGGGGAGTTAATGAGCAGTTCTTC.

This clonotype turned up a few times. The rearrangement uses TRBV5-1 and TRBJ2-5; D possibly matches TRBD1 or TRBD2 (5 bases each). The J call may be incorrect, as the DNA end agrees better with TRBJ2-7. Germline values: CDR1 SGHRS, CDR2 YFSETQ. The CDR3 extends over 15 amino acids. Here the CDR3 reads CASSLYSRGDYEQYF. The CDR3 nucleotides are TGCGCCAGCAGCTTGTATAGTAGGGGAGACTACGAGCAGTACTTC.